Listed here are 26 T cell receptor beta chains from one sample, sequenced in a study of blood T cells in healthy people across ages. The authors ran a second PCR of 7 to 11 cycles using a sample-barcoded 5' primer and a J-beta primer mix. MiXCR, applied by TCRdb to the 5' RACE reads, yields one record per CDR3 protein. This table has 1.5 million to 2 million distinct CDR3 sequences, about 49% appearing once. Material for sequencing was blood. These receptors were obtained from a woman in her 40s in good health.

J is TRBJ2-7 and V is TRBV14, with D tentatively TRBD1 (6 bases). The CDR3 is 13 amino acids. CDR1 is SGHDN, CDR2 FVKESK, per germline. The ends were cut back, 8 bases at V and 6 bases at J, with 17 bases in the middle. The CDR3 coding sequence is TGTGCCAGCGGTACAGGGTTAATAACCGAGCAGTACTTC. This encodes CASGTGLITEQYF.

CDR3 loop: CASSKTGRAENIQYF. As DNA, the CDR3 is TGCGCCAGCAGCAAGACAGGGAGGGCGGAAAACATTCAGTACTTC. This chain links TRBV5-1 with TRBJ2-4; D may correspond to TRBD1 or TRBD2 (7 bases each). Germline V lookup: CDR1 SGHRS, CDR2 YFSETQ. The CDR3 sequence is 15 residues long. V lost 4 bases and J 5 bases, leaving 16 bases between the germline ends.

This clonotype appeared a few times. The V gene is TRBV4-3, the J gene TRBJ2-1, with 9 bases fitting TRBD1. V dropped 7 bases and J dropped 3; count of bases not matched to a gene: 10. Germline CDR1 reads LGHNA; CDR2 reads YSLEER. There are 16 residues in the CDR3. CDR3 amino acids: CASTRDREGGYNEQFF. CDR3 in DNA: TGCGCCAGCACACGGGACAGGGAAGGAGGCTACAATGAGCAGTTCTTC.

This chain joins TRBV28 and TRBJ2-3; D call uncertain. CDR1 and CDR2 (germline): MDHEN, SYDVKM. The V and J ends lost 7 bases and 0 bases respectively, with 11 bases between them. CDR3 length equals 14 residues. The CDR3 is CASKTASSTDTQYF. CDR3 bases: TGTGCCAGCAAGACGGCATCTAGCACAGATACGCAGTATTTT. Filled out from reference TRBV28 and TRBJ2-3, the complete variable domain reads DVKVTQSSRYLVKRTGEKVFLECVQDMDHENMFWYRQDPGLGLRLIYFSYDVKMKEKGDIPEGYSVSREKKERFSLILESASTNQTSMYLCASKTASSTDTQYFGPGTRLTVL.

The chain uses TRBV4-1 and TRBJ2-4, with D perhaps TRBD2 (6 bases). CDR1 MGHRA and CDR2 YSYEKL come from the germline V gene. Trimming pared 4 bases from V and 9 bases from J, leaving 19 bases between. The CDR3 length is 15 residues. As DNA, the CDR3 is TGCGCCAGCAGCCTGGACCCCGTTATGGGGGGCATTCAGTACTTC. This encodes CASSLDPVMGGIQYF.

In DNA, the CDR3 is TGCGCCAGCAGCGGCGGACAGTGTGGCTACACCTTC. Encoded protein: CASSGGQCGYTF. The chain combines TRBV5-1 with TRBJ1-2, with a possible D match to TRBD1 (6 bases). The V gene lost 4 bases and the J gene lost 7 bases, with 11 bases spanning the gap. This CDR3 is 12 amino acids long. Germline V gene sequence: CDR1 SGHRS, CDR2 YFSETQ.

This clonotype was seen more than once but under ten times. The CDR3 DNA sequence: TGTGCCAGTAACCCCCTGGGGGCTAGCAATCAGCCCCAGCATTTT. As protein: CASNPLGASNQPQHF. J is TRBJ1-5 and V is TRBV28; maybe TRBD1 (6 bases). The CDR3 extends over 15 amino acids. Germline values: CDR1 MDHEN, CDR2 SYDVKM. V lost 9 bases and J 0 bases, leaving 15 bases between the germline ends.

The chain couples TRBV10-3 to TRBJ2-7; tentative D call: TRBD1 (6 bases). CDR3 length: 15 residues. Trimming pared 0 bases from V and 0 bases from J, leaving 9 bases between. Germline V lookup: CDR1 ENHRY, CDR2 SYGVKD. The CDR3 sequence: CAISESQGSSYEQYF. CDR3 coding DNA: TGTGCCATCAGTGAGTCTCAGGGGAGCTCCTACGAGCAGTACTTC.

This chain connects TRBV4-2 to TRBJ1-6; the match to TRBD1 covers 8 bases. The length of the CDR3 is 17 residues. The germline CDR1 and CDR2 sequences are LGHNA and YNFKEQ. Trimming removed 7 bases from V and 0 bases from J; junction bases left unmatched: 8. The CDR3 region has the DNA TGTGCCAGCAACACCGGGACAGGAAGCTCCTATAATTCACCCCTCCACTTT. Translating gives CASNTGTGSSYNSPLHF.

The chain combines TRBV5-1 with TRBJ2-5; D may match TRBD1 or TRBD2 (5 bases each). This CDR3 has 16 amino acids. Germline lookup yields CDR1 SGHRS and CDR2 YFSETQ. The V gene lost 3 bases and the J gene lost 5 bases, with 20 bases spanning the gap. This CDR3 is CASSSPEAGLVETQYF. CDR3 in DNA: TGCGCCAGCAGCTCCCCGGAGGCAGGGTTGGTGGAGACCCAGTACTTC.

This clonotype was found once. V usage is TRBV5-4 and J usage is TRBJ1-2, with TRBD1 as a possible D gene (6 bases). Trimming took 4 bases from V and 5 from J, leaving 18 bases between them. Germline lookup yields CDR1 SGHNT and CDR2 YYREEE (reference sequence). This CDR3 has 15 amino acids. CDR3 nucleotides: TGTGCCAGCAGCGTGGTACAGGGAAGGGAGTATGGCTACACCTTC. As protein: CASSVVQGREYGYTF.

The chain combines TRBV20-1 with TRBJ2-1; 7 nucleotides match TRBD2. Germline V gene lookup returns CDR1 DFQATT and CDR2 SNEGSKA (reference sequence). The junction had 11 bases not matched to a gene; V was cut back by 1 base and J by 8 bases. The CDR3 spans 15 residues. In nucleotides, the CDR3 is TGCAGTGCTAGAGTAATGAGCGGGGCTGAGGATGAGCAGTTCTTC. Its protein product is CSARVMSGAEDEQFF.

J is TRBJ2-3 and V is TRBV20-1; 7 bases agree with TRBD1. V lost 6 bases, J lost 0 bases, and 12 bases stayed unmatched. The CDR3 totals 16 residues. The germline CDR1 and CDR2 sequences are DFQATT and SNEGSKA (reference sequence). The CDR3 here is CSAARGRVGSTDTQYF. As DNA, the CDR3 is TGCAGTGCCGCTAGGGGGCGAGTTGGGAGCACAGATACGCAGTATTTT.

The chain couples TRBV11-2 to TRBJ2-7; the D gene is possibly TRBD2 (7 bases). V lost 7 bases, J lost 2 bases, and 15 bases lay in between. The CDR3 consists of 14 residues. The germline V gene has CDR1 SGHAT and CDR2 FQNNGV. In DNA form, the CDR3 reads TGTGCCAGCATCCCTGGGGGGGGGCCCTACGAGCAGTACTTC. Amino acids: CASIPGGGPYEQYF.

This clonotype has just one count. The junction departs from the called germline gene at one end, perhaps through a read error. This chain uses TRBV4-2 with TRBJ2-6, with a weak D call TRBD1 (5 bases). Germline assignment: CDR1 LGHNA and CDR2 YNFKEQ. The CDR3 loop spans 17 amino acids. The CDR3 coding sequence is TGTGCCAGCAGTCTGGGCTTCCAAGGCTCTGGGGCCGACGTCCTGACTTTC. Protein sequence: CASSLGFQGSGADVLTF.

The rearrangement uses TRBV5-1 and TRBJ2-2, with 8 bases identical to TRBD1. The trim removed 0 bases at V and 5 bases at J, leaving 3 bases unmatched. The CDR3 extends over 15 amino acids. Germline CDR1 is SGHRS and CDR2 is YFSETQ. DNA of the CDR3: TGCGCCAGCAGCTTGGAGGGACAGGCGACCGGGGAGCTGTTTTTT. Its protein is CASSLEGQATGELFF. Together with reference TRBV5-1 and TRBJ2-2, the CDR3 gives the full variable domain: KAGVTQTPRYLIKTRGQQVTLSCSPISGHRSVSWYQQTPGQGLQFLFEYFSETQRNKGNFPGRFSGRQFSNSRSEMNVSTLELGDSALYLCASSLEGQATGELFFGEGSRLTVL.

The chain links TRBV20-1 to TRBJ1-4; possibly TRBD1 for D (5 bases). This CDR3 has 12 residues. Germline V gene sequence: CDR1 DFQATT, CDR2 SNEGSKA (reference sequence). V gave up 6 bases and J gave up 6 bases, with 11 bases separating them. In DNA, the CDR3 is TGCAGTGCCCTGGGGGATCATGAAAAACTGTTTTTT. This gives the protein CSALGDHEKLFF.

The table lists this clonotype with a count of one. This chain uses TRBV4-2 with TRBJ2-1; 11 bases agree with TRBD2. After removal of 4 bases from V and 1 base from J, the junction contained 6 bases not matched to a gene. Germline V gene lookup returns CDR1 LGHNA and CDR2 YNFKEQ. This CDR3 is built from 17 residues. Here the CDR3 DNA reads TGTGCCAGCAGCCCGGTCACTAGCGGGGGATCCTACAATGAGCAGTTCTTC. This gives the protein CASSPVTSGGSYNEQFF.

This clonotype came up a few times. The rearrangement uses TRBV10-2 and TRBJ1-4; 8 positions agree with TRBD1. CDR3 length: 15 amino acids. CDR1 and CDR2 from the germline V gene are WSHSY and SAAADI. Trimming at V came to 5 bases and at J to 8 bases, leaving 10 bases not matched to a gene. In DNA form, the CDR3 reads TGCGCCAGCAGTTCGACAGGGGTTGGTGGCGAAAAACTGTTTTTT. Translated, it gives CASSSTGVGGEKLFF.

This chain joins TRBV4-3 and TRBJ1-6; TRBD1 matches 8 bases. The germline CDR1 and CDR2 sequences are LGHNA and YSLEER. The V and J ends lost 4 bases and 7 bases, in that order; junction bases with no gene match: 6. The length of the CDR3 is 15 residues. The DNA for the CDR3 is TGCGCCAGCAGCCGAGCGGACAGGGACAATTCACCCCTCCACTTT. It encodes CASSRADRDNSPLHF.

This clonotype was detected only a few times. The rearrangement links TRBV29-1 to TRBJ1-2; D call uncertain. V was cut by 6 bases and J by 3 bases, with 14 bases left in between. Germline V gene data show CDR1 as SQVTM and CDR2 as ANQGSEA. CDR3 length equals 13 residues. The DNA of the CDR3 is TGCAGCGTCGACTATGGGTTCGACTATGGCTACACCTTC. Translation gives CSVDYGFDYGYTF.

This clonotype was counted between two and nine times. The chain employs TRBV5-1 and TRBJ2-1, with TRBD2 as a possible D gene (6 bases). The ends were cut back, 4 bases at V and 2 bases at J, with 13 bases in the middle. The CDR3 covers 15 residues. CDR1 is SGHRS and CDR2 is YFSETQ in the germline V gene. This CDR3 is CASSEGGEPYNEQFF. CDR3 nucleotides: TGCGCCAGCAGCGAGGGCGGGGAGCCCTACAATGAGCAGTTCTTC. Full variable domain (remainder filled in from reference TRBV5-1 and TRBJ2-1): KAGVTQTPRYLIKTRGQQVTLSCSPISGHRSVSWYQQTPGQGLQFLFEYFSETQRNKGNFPGRFSGRQFSNSRSEMNVSTLELGDSALYLCASSEGGEPYNEQFFGPGTRLTVL.

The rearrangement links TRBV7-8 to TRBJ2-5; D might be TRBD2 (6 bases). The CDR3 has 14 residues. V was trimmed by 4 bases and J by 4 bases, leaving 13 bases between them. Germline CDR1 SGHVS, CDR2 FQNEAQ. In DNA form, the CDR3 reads TGTGCCAGCAGCTCCAACCGGGGGTTAGAGACCCAGTACTTC. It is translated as CASSSNRGLETQYF. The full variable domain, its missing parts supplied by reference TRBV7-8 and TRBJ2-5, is GAGVSQSPRYKVAKRGQDVALRCDPISGHVSLFWYQQALGQGPEFLTYFQNEAQLDKSGLPSDRFFAERPEGSVSTLKIQRTQQEDSAVYLCASSSNRGLETQYFGPGTRLLVL.

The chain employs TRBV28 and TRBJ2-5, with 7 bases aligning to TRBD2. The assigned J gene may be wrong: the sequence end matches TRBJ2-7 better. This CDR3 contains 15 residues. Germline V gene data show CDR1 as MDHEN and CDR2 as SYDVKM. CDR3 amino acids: CASTSGRLKKNEQYF. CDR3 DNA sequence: TGTGCCAGCACCTCCGGGAGGTTAAAAAAGAACGAGCAGTACTTC.

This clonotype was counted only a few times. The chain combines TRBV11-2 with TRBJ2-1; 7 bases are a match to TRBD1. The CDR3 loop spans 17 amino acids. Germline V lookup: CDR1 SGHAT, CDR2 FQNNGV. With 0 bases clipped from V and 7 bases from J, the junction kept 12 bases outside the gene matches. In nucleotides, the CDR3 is TGTGCCAGCAGCTTAGACCCCAGAGACAGGGAAGGGAATGAGCAGTTCTTC. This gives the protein CASSLDPRDREGNEQFF. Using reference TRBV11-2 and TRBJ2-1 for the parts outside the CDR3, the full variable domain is EAGVAQSPRYKIIEKRQSVAFWCNPISGHATLYWYQQILGQGPKLLIQFQNNGVVDDSQLPKDRFSAERLKGVDSTLKIQPAKLEDSAVYLCASSLDPRDREGNEQFFGPGTRLTVL.

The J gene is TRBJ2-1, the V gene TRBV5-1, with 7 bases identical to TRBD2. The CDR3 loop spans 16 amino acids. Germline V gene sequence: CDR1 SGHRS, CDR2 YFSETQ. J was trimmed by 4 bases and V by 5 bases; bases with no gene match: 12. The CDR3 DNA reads TGCGCCAGCAGTTTCCAAGGTCTAGCGGATTACAATGAGCAGTTCTTC. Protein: CASSFQGLADYNEQFF.